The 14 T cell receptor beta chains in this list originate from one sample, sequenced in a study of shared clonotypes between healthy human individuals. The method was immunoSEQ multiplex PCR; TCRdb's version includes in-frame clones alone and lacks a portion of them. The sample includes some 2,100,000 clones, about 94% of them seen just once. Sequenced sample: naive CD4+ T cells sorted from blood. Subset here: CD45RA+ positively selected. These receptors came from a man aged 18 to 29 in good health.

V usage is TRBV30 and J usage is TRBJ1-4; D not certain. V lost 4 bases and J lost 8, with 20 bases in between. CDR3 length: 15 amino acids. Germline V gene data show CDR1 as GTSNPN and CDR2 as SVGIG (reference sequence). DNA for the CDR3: TGTGCCTGGAATTTTGGCGGGCGGGTTGGCGAAAAACTGTTTTTT. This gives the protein CAWNFGGRVGEKLFF. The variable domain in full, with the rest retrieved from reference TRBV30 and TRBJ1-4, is SQTIHQWPATLVQPVGSPLSLECTVEGTSNPNLYWYRQAAGRGLQLLFYSVGIGQISSEVPQNLSASRPQDRQFILSSKKLLLSDSGFYLCAWNFGGRVGEKLFFGSGTQLSVL.

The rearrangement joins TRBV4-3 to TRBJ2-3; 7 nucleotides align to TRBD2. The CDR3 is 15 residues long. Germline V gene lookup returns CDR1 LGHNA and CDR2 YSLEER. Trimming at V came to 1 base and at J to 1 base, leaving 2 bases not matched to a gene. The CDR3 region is CASSQASGGTDTQYF. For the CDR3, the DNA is TGCGCCAGCAGCCAAGCTAGCGGAGGCACAGATACGCAGTATTTT.

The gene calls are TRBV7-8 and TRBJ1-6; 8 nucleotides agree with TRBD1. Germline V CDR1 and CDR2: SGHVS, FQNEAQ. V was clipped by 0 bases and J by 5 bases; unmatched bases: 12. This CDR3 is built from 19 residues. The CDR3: CASSLAPGGQVPHNSPLHF. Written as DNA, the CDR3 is TGTGCCAGCAGCTTAGCTCCGGGGGGACAGGTTCCCCATAATTCACCCCTCCACTTT.

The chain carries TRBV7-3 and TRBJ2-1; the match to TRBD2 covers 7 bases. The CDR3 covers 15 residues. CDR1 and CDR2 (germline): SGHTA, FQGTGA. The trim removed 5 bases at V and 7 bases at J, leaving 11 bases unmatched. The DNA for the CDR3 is TGTGCCAGCAGCCTAAGTTTTGGGGGAGGGAATGAGCAGTTCTTC. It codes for CASSLSFGGGNEQFF.

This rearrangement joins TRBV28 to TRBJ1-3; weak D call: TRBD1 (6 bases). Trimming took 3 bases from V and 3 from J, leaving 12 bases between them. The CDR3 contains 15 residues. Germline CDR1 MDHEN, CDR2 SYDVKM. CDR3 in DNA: TGTGCCAGCAGTTTTCGGGGGGCCAATGGAAACACCATATATTTT. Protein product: CASSFRGANGNTIYF.

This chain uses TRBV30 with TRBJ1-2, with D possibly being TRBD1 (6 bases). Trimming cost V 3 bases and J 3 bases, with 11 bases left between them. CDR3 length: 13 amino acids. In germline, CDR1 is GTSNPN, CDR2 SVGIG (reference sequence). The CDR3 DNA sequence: TGTGCCTGGAGCCTGGACAGTTACTATGGCTACACCTTC. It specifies CAWSLDSYYGYTF.

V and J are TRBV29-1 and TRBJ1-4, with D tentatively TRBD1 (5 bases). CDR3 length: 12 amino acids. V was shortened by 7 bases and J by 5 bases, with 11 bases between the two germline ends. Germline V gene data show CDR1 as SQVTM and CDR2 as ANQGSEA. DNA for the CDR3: TGCAGCGGTGGGACCTCGAATGAAAAACTGTTTTTT. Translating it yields CSGGTSNEKLFF.

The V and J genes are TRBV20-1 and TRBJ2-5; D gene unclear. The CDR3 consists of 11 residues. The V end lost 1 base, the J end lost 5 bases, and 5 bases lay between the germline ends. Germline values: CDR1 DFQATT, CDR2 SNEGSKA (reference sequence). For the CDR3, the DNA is TGCAGTGCTAGAGTGTGGGAGACCCAGTACTTC. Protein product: CSARVWETQYF.

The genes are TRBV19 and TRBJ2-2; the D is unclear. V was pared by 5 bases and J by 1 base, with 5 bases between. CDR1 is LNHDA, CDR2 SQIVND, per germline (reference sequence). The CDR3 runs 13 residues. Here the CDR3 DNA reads TGTGCCAGTAGTGCAAGGAACACCGGGGAGCTGTTTTTT. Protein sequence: CASSARNTGELFF.

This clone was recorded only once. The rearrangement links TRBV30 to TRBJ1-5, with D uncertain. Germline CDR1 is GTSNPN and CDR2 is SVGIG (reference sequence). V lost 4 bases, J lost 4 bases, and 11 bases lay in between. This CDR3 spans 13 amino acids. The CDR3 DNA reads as TGTGCCTGGAAGGGTTCAACTAATCAGCCCCAGCATTTT. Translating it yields CAWKGSTNQPQHF.

As DNA, the CDR3 is TGTGCCAGCAGTTTCAGTGGCGTCGGGGCTTTAGGGAGTGAGCAGTTCTTC. As protein: CASSFSGVGALGSEQFF. The chain employs TRBV28 and TRBJ2-1; TRBD1 or TRBD2 may be the D gene (5 bases each). Between the trimmed V and J ends, which lost 3 bases and 9 bases, there was a span of 24 bases. From germline, CDR1 is MDHEN and CDR2 SYDVKM. The CDR3 loop spans 17 amino acids.

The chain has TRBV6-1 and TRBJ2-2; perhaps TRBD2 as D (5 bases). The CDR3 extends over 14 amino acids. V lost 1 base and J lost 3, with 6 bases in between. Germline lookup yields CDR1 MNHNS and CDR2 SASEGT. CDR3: CASSEGEYTGELFF. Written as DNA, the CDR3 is TGTGCCAGCAGTGAAGGGGAGTACACCGGGGAGCTGTTTTTT.

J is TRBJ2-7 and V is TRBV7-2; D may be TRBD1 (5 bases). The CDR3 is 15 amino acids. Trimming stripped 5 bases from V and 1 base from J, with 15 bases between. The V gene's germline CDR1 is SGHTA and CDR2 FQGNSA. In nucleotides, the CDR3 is TGTGCCAGCAGCAGACAGTCCGACCTTTCCTACGAGCAGTACTTC. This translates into CASSRQSDLSYEQYF.

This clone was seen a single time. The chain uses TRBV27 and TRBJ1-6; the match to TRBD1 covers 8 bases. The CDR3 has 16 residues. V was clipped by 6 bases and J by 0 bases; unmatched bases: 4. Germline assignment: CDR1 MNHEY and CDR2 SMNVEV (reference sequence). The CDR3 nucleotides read TGTGCCAGCAGCCGGGACAGGAGCTCCTATAATTCACCCCTCCACTTT. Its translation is CASSRDRSSYNSPLHF.